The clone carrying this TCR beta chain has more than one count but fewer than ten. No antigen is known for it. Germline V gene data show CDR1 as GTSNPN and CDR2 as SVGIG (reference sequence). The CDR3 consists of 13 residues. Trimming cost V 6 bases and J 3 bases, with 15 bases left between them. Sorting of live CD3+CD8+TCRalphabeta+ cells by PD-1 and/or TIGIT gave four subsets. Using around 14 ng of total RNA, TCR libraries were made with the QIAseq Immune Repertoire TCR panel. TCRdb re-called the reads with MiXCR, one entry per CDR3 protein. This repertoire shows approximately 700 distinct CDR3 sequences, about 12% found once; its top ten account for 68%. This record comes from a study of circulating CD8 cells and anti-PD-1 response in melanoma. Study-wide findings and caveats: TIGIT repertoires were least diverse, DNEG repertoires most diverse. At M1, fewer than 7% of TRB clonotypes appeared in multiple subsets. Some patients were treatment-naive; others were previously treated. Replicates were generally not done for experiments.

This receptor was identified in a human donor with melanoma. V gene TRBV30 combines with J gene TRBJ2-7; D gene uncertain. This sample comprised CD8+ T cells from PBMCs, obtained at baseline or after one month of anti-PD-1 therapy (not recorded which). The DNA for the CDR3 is TGTGCCTGCGCCTGGGTTGGTTTCTACGAGCAGTACTTC. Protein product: CACAWVGFYEQYF.